This T cell receptor (beta chain) was recovered during a study of monozygotic twins with cystic fibrosis (dated by TCRdb to the early 2020s). With regard to the full study: Barcoded libraries were prepared with roughly 14 PCR cycles from three micrograms of fragmented DNA. The study compared TCR beta repertoires within and between 16 monozygotic twin pairs with cystic fibrosis to assess genetic influence on V and J gene usage. Ten female and six male twin pairs, aged roughly 2.0 to 36.4 years (median roughly 8.4 years) and mostly children and adolescents, were included in the cohort. On the day blood was drawn, the twins' weight-for-height and FEVPerc (FEV1 disease centile) were ranked against those of the roughly 970 cohort participants. Data for three of the twin pairs had been reported earlier in a different context. Results the study describes overall, beyond this receptor: Simpson clonality was generally low (median about 0.01), which suggests a naive-dominated repertoire, and clonality was higher in the most severely affected patients. Monozygotic CF twin pairs shared significantly more nucleotide-identical clonotypes within each pair than unrelated CF individuals shared with one another (P = 0.000026, Mann-Whitney). V gene usage was most similar to the co-twin in 13 of 16 pairs, and J usage was most similar to the co-twin in 8 of 16 pairs, which suggests genetic constraints. Only a small cohort was studied, and no association of shared CDR3 numbers with age, concordance or disease severity was found.

The table lists this clone with a few counts. Its antigen specificity is not known. One base away there is no much larger clone; base qualities are not given. Following the manufacturer's instructions, TCR beta CDR3 regions were amplified by multiplex PCR with the immunoSEQ immune profiling system. An Illumina NextSeq system was used for sequencing. Processing in the source paper ran as follows. Sequence data were processed on the immunoSEQ Analyzer platform, and clonality was calculated as the square root of Simpson's index of productive rearrangements. Similarity in V and J usage was measured by Jensen-Shannon distance, and OLGA was used to compute CDR3 generation probabilities. Shared CDR3 sequences were searched in the immuneACCESS database (August 2020) and in VDJdb (December 2020). TCRdb stores this immuneACCESS table with in-frame sequences only. Part of the clones is absent; in the studies checked, under half of the shortfall reflects unresolved V genes, and no reason is known for the rest. V, J and clone size are taken as reported in that table, and D and trimming were inferred from the DNA itself. The sample includes about 24,000 clones, with roughly 89% observed a single time. Roughly 1.3% of the sample belongs to the ten largest clones.

The twin pairs came from the European Cystic Fibrosis Twin and Sibling Study Cohort, a cohort that recruited patients from roughly 160 CF clinics across 14 European countries. Zygosity and CFTR genotype were verified in-house, with zygosity tested by multiplex PCR of nine short tandem repeat loci. Peripheral blood was sampled from each twin, with clinical parameters recorded on the day of blood sampling. Genomic DNA was isolated from peripheral blood cells with phenol/chloroform and kept in TE buffer at 4 degrees C. The CDR3 holds 13 amino acids from the cysteine to the phenylalanine. The sequence is cut down to CDR3 DNA, 39 bases in frame from base 1. Reading the germline V gene gives CDR1 MGHDK and CDR2 SYGVNS. Deletion took 5 bases off V and 7 bases off J, with a span of 9 bases between the germline ends.

The chain couples TRBV25-1 to TRBJ1-6, with an unclear D gene assignment. The origin of this receptor is a woman aged 25 to 39 with cystic fibrosis. The sequencing sample was made of blood. The DNA sequence is as follows: TGTGCCAGCAGTCCTCCGGGGAATTCACCCCTCCACTTT. This sequence encodes CASSPPGNSPLHF.